The clone carrying this TCR beta chain was recorded only once. Its antigen is unknown. Other DNA sequences in this sample translate to the same CDR3. Sequenced by immunoSEQ multiplex PCR; TCRdb stores in-frame clones only, minus some. The table shows 70,000 to 75,000 clones, with 94% occurring only once. V lost 5 bases, J lost 0 bases, and 17 bases lay in between. The CDR3 is made up of 17 amino acids. Germline CDR1 SGHTA, CDR2 FQGNSA. These data originate in a study of cytomegalovirus exposure and HLA in healthy donors. Whole-study results and caveats: TCR beta chains numbering 164 were designated cytomegalovirus-associated.

The specimen was PBMCs. V gene TRBV7-2 combines with J gene TRBJ1-5; D might be TRBD1 (6 bases). The sequence was collected from a woman between 18 and 29 years old in good health and CMV-seropositive. In DNA, the CDR3 is TGTGCCAGCAGCCCCAGGGGCGGACCTTATAGCAATCAGCCCCAGCATTTT. The encoded protein is CASSPRGGPYSNQPQHF. The variable domain in full, completed from reference TRBV7-2 and TRBJ1-5, reads GAGVSQSPSNKVTEKGKDVELRCDPISGHTALYWYRQSLGQGLEFLIYFQGNSAPDKSGLPSDRFSAERTGGSVSTLTIQRTQQEDSAVYLCASSPRGGPYSNQPQHFGDGTRLSIL.